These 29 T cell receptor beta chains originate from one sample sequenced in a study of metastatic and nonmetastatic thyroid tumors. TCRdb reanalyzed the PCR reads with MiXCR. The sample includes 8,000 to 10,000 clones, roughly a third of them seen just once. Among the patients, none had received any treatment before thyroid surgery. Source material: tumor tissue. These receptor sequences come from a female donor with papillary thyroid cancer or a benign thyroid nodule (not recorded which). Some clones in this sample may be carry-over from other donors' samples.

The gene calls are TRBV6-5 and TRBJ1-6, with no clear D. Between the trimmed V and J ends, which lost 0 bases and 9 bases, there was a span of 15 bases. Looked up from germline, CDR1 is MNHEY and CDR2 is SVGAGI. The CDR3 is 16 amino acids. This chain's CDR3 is CASSYSRPGVGSPLHF. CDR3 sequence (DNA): TGTGCCAGCAGTTACTCGAGGCCGGGCGTTGGTTCACCCCTCCACTTT.

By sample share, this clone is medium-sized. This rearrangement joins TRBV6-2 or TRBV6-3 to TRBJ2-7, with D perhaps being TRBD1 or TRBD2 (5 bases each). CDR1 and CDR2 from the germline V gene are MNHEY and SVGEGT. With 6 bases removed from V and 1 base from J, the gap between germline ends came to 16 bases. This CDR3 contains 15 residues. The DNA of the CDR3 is TGTGCCAGCAGCAAGTACCGGGACGGATCCTACGAGCAGTACTTC. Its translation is CASSKYRDGSYEQYF.

Here the CDR3 DNA reads TGTGCCAGTAGTGTTCTGTGGGCGGGGGAGACCCAGTACTTC. Its translation is CASSVLWAGETQYF. The chain is built from TRBV27 and TRBJ2-5; tentatively, D is TRBD2 (6 bases). CDR1 is MNHEY, CDR2 SMNVEV, per germline (reference sequence). The V end lost 9 bases, the J end lost 5 bases, and 19 bases lay between the germline ends. The CDR3 totals 14 residues.

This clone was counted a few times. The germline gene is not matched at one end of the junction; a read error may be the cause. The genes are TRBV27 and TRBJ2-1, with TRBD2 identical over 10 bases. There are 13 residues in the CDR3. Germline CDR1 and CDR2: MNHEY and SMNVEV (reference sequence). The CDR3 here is CASRLAGDNEHFF. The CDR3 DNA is TGTGCCAGCAGGCTAGCGGGAGACAATGAGCATTTCTTC.

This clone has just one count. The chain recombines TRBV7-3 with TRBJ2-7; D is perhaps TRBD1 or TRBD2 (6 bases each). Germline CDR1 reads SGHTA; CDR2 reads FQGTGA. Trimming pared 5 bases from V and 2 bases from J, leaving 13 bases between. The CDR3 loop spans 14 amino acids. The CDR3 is CASSPGAGPYEQYF. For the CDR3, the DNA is TGTGCCAGCAGCCCGGGGGCAGGGCCCTACGAGCAGTACTTC.

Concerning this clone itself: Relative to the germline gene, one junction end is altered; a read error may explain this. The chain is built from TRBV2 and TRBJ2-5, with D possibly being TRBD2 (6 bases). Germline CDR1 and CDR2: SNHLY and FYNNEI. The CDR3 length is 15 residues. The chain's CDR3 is CASSEARRGGKTLYF. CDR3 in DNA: TGTGCCAGCAGTGAAGCGCGGCGGGGCGGGAAGACCCTGTACTTC.

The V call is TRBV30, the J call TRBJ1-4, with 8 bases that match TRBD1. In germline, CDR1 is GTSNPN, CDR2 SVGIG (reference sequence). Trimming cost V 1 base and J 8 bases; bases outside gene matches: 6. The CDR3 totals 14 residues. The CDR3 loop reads CAWSGRTGREKLFF. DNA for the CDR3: TGTGCCTGGAGTGGAAGGACAGGGAGGGAAAAACTGTTTTTT.

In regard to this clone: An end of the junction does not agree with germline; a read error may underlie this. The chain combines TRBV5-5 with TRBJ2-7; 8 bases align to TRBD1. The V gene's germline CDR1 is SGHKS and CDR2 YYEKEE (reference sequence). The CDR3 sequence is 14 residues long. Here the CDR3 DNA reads TGTGCCAGCAGCTTTTCGGGACAGGTCTACGATCAGTACTTC. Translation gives CASSFSGQVYDQYF.

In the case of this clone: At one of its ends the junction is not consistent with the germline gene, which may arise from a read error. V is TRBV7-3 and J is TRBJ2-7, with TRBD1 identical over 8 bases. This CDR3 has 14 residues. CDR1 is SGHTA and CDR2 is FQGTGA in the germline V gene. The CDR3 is CASSEQGAGYEQCF. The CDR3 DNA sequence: TGTGCCAGCAGCGAGCAGGGGGCAGGCTACGAGCAGTGCTTC.

The CDR3 DNA reads as TGTGCCAGCAGTGAATACGTGGCAGGGGAGGTAAAGCAGTACTTC. Its translation: CASSEYVAGEVKQYF. The chain combines TRBV6-1 with TRBJ2-7; D may correspond to TRBD1 or TRBD2 (6 bases each). Germline loops: CDR1 MNHNS, CDR2 SASEGT. Trimming stripped 2 bases from V and 8 bases from J, with 19 bases between. The CDR3 consists of 15 residues.

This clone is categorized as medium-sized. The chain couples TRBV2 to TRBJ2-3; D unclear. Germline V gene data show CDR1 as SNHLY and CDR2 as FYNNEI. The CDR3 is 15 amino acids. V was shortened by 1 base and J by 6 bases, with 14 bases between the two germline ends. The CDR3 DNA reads TGTGCCAGCAGTGAAGTTCGGCTGCCCTCTGATACGCAGTATTTT. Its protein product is CASSEVRLPSDTQYF.

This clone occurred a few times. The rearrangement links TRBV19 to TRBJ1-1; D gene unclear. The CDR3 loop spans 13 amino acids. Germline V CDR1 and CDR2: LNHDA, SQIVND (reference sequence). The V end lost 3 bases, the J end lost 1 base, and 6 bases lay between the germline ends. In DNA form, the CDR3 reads TGTGCCAGTAGTATTTGGGGGAACACTGAAGCTTTCTTT. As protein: CASSIWGNTEAFF.

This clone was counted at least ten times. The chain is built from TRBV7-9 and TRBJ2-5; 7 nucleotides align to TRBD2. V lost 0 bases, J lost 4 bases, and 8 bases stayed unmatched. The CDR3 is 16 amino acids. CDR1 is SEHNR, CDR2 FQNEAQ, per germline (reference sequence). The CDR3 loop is CASSLASGGGRETQYF. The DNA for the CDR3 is TGTGCCAGCAGCTTAGCGTCGGGGGGAGGGAGAGAGACCCAGTACTTC.

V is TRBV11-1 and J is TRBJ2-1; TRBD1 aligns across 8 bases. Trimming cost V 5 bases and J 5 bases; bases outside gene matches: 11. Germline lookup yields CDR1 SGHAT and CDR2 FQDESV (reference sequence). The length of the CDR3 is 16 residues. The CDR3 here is CASSPSGTGDDNEQFF. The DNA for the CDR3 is TGTGCCAGCAGCCCCTCAGGGACAGGTGATGACAATGAGCAGTTCTTC.

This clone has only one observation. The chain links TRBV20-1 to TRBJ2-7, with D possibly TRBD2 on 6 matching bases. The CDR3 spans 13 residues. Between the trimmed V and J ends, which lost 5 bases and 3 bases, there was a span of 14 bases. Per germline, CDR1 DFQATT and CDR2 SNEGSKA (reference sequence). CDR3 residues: CSADGGVRYEQYF. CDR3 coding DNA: TGCAGTGCTGACGGCGGGGTCCGCTACGAGCAGTACTTC.

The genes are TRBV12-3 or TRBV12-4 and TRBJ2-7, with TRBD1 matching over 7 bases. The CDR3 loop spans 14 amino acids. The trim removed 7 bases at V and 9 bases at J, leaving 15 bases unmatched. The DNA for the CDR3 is TGTGCCAGCAACAGGGGTGGGACAGCGCCTGGGCAGTACTTC. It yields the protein CASNRGGTAPGQYF.

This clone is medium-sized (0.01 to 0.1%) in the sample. The CDR3 DNA is TGTGCCAGCGCTGGACTAGCATCCTACAATGAGCAGTTCTTC. It encodes CASAGLASYNEQFF. This chain links TRBV6-1 with TRBJ2-1; TRBD2 matches 8 bases. CDR1 is MNHNS, CDR2 SASEGT, per germline. This CDR3 is 14 amino acids long. V shed 8 bases, J shed 1 base, and the junction held 4 bases outside the gene matches.

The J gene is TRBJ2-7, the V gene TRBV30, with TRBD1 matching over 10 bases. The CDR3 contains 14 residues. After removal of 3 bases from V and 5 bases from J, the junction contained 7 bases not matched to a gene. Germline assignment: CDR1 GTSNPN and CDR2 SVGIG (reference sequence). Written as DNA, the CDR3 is TGTGCCTGGAGCCCCGGGACAGGGGTGGACGAGCAGTACTTC. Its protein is CAWSPGTGVDEQYF.

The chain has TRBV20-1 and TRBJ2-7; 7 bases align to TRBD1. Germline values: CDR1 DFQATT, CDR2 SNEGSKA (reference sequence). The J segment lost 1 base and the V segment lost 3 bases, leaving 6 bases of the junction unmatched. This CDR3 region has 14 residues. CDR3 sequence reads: CSASDTGESYEQYV. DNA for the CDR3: TGCAGTGCTAGCGATACAGGGGAATCCTACGAGCAGTACGTC.

DNA of the CDR3: TGTGCCAGCAGTGCGGGACAGGAGACCTACGAGCAGTACTTC. Protein sequence: CASSAGQETYEQYF. The chain is built from TRBV2 and TRBJ2-7; 8 bases line up with TRBD1. The V segment lost 4 bases and the J segment 2 bases; nucleotides outside the gene matches: 4. Germline V gene sequence: CDR1 SNHLY, CDR2 FYNNEI. This CDR3 is built from 14 residues.

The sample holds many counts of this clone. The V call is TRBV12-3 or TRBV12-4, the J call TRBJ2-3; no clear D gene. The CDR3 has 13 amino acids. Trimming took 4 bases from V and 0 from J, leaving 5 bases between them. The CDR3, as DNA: TGTGCCAGCAGTTCGTTAAGCACAGATACGCAGTATTTT. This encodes CASSSLSTDTQYF.

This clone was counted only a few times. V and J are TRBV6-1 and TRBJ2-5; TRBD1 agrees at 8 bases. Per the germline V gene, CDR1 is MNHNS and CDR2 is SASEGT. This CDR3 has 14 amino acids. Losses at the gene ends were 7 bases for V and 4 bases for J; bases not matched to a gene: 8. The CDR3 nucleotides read TGTGCCAGCACAATGGGGACAGGCTTAGAGACCCAGTACTTC. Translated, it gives CASTMGTGLETQYF.

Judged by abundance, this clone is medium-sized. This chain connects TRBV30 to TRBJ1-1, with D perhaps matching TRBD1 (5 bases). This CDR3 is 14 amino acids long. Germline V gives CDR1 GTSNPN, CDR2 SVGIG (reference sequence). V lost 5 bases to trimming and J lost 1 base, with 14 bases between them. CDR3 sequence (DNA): TGTGCCTGGCGTGGCCAGGGACGGAACACTGAAGCTTTCTTT. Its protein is CAWRGQGRNTEAFF.

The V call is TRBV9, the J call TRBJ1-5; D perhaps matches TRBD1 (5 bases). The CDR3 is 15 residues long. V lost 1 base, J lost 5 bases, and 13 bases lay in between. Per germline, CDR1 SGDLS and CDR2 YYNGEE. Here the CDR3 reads CASSVYPGRDQPQHF. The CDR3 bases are TGTGCCAGCAGCGTATACCCAGGGAGGGATCAGCCCCAGCATTTT.

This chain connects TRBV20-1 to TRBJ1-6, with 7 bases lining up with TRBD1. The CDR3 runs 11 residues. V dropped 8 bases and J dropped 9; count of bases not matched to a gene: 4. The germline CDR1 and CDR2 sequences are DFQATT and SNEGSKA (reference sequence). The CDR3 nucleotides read TGCAGTACAGGGGTCTCTTCACCCCTCCACTTT. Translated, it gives CSTGVSSPLHF.

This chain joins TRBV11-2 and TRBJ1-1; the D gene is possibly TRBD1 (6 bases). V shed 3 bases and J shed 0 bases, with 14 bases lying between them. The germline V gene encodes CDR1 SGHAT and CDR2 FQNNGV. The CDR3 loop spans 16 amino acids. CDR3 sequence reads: CASSFTGFGMNTEAFF. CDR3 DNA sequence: TGTGCCAGCAGCTTCACAGGGTTTGGAATGAACACTGAAGCTTTCTTT.

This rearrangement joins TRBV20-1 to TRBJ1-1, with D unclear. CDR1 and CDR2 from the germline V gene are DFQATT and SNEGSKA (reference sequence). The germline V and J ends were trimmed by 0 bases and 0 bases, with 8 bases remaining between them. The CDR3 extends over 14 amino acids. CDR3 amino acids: CSARDQGVNTEAFF. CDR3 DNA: TGCAGTGCTAGAGATCAAGGAGTGAACACTGAAGCTTTCTTT.

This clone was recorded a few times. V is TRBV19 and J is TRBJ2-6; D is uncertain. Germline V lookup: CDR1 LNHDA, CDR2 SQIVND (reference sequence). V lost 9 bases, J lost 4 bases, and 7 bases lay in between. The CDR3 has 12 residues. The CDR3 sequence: CASWQGANVLTF. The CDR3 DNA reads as TGTGCCAGCTGGCAGGGGGCCAACGTCCTGACTTTC.

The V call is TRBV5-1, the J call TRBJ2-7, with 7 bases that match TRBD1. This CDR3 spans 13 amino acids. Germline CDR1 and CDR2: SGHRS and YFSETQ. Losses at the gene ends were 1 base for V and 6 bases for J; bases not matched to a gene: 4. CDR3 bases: TGCGCCAGCAGCTTGACAGGGGTGGGCGAGCAGTACTTC. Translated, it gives CASSLTGVGEQYF.